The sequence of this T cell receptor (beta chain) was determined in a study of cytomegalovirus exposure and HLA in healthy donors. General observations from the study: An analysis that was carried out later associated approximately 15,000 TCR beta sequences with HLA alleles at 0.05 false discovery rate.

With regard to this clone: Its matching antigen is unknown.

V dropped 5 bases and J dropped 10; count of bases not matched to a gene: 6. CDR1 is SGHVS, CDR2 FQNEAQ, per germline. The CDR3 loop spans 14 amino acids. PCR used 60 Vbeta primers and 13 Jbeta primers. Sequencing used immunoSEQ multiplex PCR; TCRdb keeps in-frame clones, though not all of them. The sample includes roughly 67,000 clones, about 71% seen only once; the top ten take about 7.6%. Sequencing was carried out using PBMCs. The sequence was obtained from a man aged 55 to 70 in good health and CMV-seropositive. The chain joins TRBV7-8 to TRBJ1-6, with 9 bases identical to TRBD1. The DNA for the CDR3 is TGTGCCAGCAGCCGGGACAGGGTTGGATCACCCCTCCACTTT. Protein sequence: CASSRDRVGSPLHF.